A selection of T cell receptor beta chains follows, all from one sample in a study of T cell therapy after organ transplantation. These TCRs are of unknown antigen specificity. The data were produced by immunoSEQ multiplex PCR, yet TCRdb's version contains in-frame clones alone and is incomplete. The repertoire holds 40,000 to 60,000 clones, with roughly 93% as singletons. The sequenced sample was CD8+ T cells from blood, obtained before autologous CMV-specific T cell therapy. The source of these receptors is a human patient who had received a solid organ transplant and had CMV disease. The CDR3 runs from the conserved cysteine through the conserved F or W. The order of the fields is J gene, clone size, D gene, V gene, CDR3 protein, CDR3 DNA. D genes are given only for firm matches. A clone size is listed for some rows: how often the clone was seen (once, few, many), or a class if it is expanded.

>TRBJ1-2|.|.|TRBV5-1
CASSLDPFYGYTF
TGCGCCAGCAGCTTGGACCCCTTCTATGGCTACACCTTC
>TRBJ1-2|.|.|TRBV20-1
CSARGRDGYTF
TGCAGTGCTAGAGGGAGAGATGGCTACACCTTC
>TRBJ2-7|.|.|TRBV30
CAWSTGPYEQYF
TGTGCCTGGAGTACAGGCCCCTACGAGCAGTACTTC
>TRBJ1-2|once|.|TRBV7-9
CASSPEYYGYTF
TGTGCCAGCAGTCCCGAGTACTATGGCTACACCTTC
>TRBJ2-7|once|.|TRBV27
CASSLLSGRNEQYF
TGTGCCAGCAGTTTACTCTCGGGTCGCAACGAGCAGTACTTC
>TRBJ2-7|.|TRBD2|TRBV29-1
CSAGGADYEQYF
TGCAGCGCCGGGGGGGCGGACTACGAGCAGTACTTC
>TRBJ1-1|.|.|TRBV13
CASSSRGTEAFF
TGTGCCAGCAGCTCAAGGGGAACTGAAGCTTTCTTT
>TRBJ2-5|.|TRBD2|TRBV4-3
CASSQDFSGGTQETQYF
TGCGCCAGCAGCCAAGACTTTAGCGGGGGGACCCAAGAGACCCAGTACTTC
>TRBJ2-7|few|TRBD1|TRBV27
CASSRMGGTGVDEQYF
TGTGCCAGCAGTCGCATGGGGGGGACAGGGGTGGATGAGCAGTACTTC
>TRBJ1-5|.|.|TRBV7-9
CASSDQGNQPQHF
TGTGCCAGCAGCGATCAGGGGAATCAGCCCCAGCATTTT
>TRBJ2-7|.|.|TRBV29-1
CSVAGPTYEQYF
TGCAGCGTTGCTGGCCCAACCTACGAGCAGTACTTC
>TRBJ2-7|.|.|TRBV7-9
CASSPHSYEQYF
TGTGCCAGCAGCCCCCATTCTTACGAGCAGTACTTC
>TRBJ1-2|.|.|TRBV27
CASSFYGSNYGYTF
TGTGCCAGCAGTTTTTACGGATCTAACTATGGCTACACCTTC
>TRBJ2-7|few|TRBD1|TRBV7-9
CASSLGPRDRGNYEQYF
TGTGCCAGCAGCTTAGGCCCCCGGGACAGGGGCAACTACGAGCAGTACTTC
>TRBJ1-1|.|.|TRBV5-8
CASTWTPGTEAFF
TGTGCCAGCACCTGGACCCCCGGCACTGAAGCTTTCTTT
>TRBJ1-5|.|.|TRBV4-1
CASSHRGGGNQPQHF
TGCGCCAGCAGCCACAGGGGAGGGGGCAATCAGCCCCAGCATTTT
>TRBJ2-7|.|TRBD2|TRBV4-1
CASSQVGTSGYEQYF
TGCGCCAGCAGCCAAGTAGGGACTAGCGGGTACGAGCAGTACTTC
>TRBJ2-7|.|.|TRBV6-1
CASTMGGYEQYF
TGTGCCAGCACCATGGGGGGCTACGAGCAGTACTTC
>TRBJ2-3|.|.|TRBV6-4
CASSRAGSSDTQYF
TGTGCCAGCAGCCGAGCCGGGAGTTCAGATACGCAGTATTTT
>TRBJ1-5|.|.|TRBV28
CASARGQGLLEPQHF
TGTGCCAGCGCTCGGGGGCAGGGGCTCCTTGAGCCCCAGCATTTT
>TRBJ2-7|.|TRBD2|TRBV10-2
CASSPGLAASYEQYF
TGCGCCAGCAGTCCGGGACTAGCGGCTTCCTACGAGCAGTACTTC
>TRBJ2-7|.|TRBD2|TRBV7-6
CASSLAASGRAREQYF
TGTGCCAGCAGCTTAGCAGCTAGCGGGAGGGCCCGGGAGCAGTACTTC
>TRBJ2-5|.|TRBD2|TRBV11-2
CASSLVGSGETQYF
TGTGCCAGCAGCTTAGTTGGTAGCGGGGAGACCCAGTACTTC
>TRBJ2-1|.|.|TRBV7-6
CASSSVNYNEQFF
TGTGCCAGCAGTTCAGTGAACTACAATGAGCAGTTCTTC
>TRBJ2-3|.|TRBD1|TRBV6-4
CASSRQGSTDTQYF
TGTGCCAGCAGCAGACAGGGAAGCACAGATACGCAGTATTTT
>TRBJ2-3|.|.|TRBV27
CASSLRTPSTDTQYF
TGTGCCAGCAGTTTACGGACGCCCAGCACAGATACGCAGTATTTT
>TRBJ2-2|.|.|TRBV2
CASSLSGPSSGELFF
TGTGCCAGCAGTCTCAGCGGGCCCTCGTCCGGGGAGCTGTTTTTT
>TRBJ1-1|.|.|TRBV19
CASSIYIAGLHTEAFF
TGTGCCAGTAGTATTTATATTGCGGGGCTGCACACTGAAGCTTTCTTT
>TRBJ1-1|.|.|TRBV9
CASSVGGPGQPEAFF
TGTGCCAGCAGCGTAGGGGGACCTGGGCAGCCTGAAGCTTTCTTT
>TRBJ1-5|.|.|TRBV18
CASSGGDNQPQHF
TGTGCCAGCTCCGGCGGTGACAATCAGCCCCAGCATTTT
>TRBJ2-7|.|.|TRBV14
CASSQMGLPGEQYF
TGTGCCAGCAGCCAGATGGGGCTCCCTGGCGAGCAGTACTTC
>TRBJ2-3|.|.|TRBV5-6
CASSLGDTLTDTQYF
TGTGCCAGCAGCTTGGGGGACACCCTCACAGATACGCAGTATTTT
>TRBJ2-1|.|.|TRBV19
CASSIKTSVYNEQFF
TGTGCCAGTAGTATCAAGACTTCAGTCTACAATGAGCAGTTCTTC
>TRBJ1-4|.|.|TRBV7-9
CASSRGGTNEKLFF
TGTGCCAGCAGTAGGGGGGGCACTAATGAAAAACTGTTTTTT
>TRBJ1-1|.|.|TRBV7-2
CASSLGWDTAEAFF
TGTGCCAGCAGTTTAGGGTGGGACACCGCTGAAGCTTTCTTT
>TRBJ2-7|.|TRBD1|TRBV4-2
CASSQPPGTGGYEQYF
TGTGCCAGCAGCCAACCCCCCGGGACAGGGGGGTACGAGCAGTACTTC
>TRBJ1-1|.|TRBD1|TRBV11-1
CASSLGYRGDTEAFF
TGTGCCAGCAGCTTAGGGTACAGGGGAGACACTGAAGCTTTCTTT
>TRBJ2-3|.|TRBD1|TRBV18
CASSETGEPTDTQYF
TGTGCCAGCTCAGAAACAGGGGAACCAACAGATACGCAGTATTTT
>TRBJ1-1|.|TRBD1|TRBV6-5
CASSIGTGFTEAFF
TGTGCCAGCAGTATAGGGACAGGGTTCACTGAAGCTTTCTTT